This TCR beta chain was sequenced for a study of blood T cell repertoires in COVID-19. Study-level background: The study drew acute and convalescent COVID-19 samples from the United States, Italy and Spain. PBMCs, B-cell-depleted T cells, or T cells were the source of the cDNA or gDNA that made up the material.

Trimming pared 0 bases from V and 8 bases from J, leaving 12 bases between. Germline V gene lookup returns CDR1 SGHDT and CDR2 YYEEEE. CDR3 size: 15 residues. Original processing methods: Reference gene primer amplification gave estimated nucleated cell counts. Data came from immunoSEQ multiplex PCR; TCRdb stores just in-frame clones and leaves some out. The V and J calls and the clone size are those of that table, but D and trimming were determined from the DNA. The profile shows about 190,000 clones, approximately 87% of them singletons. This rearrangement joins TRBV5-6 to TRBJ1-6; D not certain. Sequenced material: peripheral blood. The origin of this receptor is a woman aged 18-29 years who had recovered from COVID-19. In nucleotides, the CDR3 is TGTGCCAGCAGCTTGGCCGAGGGTAGTTATTCACCCCTCCACTTT. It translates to CASSLAEGSYSPLHF.